The T cell receptor (beta chain) under discussion was sequenced for a study of blood T cell repertoires in COVID-19 (dated by TCRdb to 2018 to 2021). A note on the overall study: Collaborator samples came from the United States, Italy and Spain and covered acute and convalescent phases of COVID-19. The dataset comprised deeply sampled blood TCRbeta repertoires from subjects exposed to, actively infected with, or recovered from COVID-19. The prospective study material was composed of cDNA or gDNA derived from T cells, B-cell-depleted T cells, or PBMCs. A de-identified subject ID, COVID-19 status, age in years and sex were almost always included in the sample metadata. Where available, HLA class I and class II types were obtained from metadata supplied by the sample provider rather than from assay-based typing. A freely available public database, intended as a resource for researchers studying the immune response to SARS-CoV-2, is where the repertoires were released. The samples were drawn from the first 160 participants of the ongoing ImmuneRACE study and from some 1,300 subjects provided by 6 global collaborators. Findings and caveats that apply to the study as a whole: The quantity of clinical and demographic metadata differed by source and by participant and was supplied without curation.

TCRbeta CDR3 regions were amplified from genomic DNA using the immunoSEQ Assay, a bias-controlled multiplex PCR. The study's own analysis went as follows. The number of nucleated cells in each sample was estimated by amplification of reference gene primers within the assay. To quantify the absolute abundance of each unique TCRbeta CDR3 rearrangement, sequence reads were collapsed and filtered. For each sample, productive Simpson clonality was calculated as the square root of Simpson's diversity index across productive rearrangements. Sourced from immuneACCESS, this table was stored by TCRdb with only in-frame sequences that have V and J called. A share of the clones is absent; for the studies checked, an unresolved V gene accounts for under half, and the remainder has no known explanation. V, J and clone size are those of that table, while D and trimming were read from the DNA. The sample table records 150,000 to 200,000 clones; 90% of these occur just once. The biggest ten clones account for 0.5% to 0.6% of the sample.

With regard to this clone: Its specific antigen is unknown. Base qualities are not at hand, and no much larger clone is one base apart.

From its cysteine to its phenylalanine, the CDR3 spans 16 amino acids. Just CDR3 DNA is preserved here, 48 bases in frame from base 1. The germline V gene encodes CDR1 MNHNS and CDR2 SASEGT. Cut back by 2 bases and 4 bases, the V and J ends lie 17 bases apart. Collaborating institutions collected whole blood in K2EDTA tubes following their own protocols. Collaborator samples were shipped for TCRbeta analysis as frozen whole blood, isolated PBMCs, or DNA extracted from either sample type. The sequenced material came from peripheral blood. This receptor was obtained from a man aged 50 or older with acute or convalescent COVID-19. The chain is assembled from TRBV6-1 and TRBJ1-2; the D gene is perhaps TRBD1, on 6 matching bases. The CDR3 corresponds to CASSERGNGIAYGYTF. Read as DNA, the sequence is TGTGCCAGCAGTGAAAGGGGGAACGGTATCGCCTATGGCTACACCTTC.